These T cell receptor beta chains were read from a single sample in a study of glioma-infiltrating T cells after dendritic cell vaccination. Method: immunoSEQ multiplex PCR; TCRdb's copy keeps in-frame clones and lacks some. The table records roughly 100,000 clones, roughly 89% of them present only once. The sequencing used blood, collected after dendritic cell vaccination. The source is a human donor with glioblastoma. Both conserved end residues are part of each CDR3. The order of the fields is J gene, V gene, D gene, clone size, CDR3 DNA, CDR3 protein. A D gene is named only where the DNA matches it firmly. Rows may omit the clone size; those that give it use once, few, many or a size class.

j_call: TRBJ2-3; v_call: TRBV6-5; d_call: -; clone_size: once; cdr3_nt: TGTGCCAGCAGTCGGGGGGATACGCAGTATTTT; cdr3_aa: CASSRGDTQYF
j_call: TRBJ1-2; v_call: TRBV25-1; d_call: TRBD1; clone_size: -; cdr3_nt: TGTGCCAGCAGCCTCCCCGGGACAGGGGTAGATGGCTACACCTTC; cdr3_aa: CASSLPGTGVDGYTF
j_call: TRBJ1-3; v_call: TRBV19; d_call: TRBD1; clone_size: -; cdr3_nt: TGTGCCAGTAGTATATGGGACAGCAACTCTGGAAACACCATATATTTT; cdr3_aa: CASSIWDSNSGNTIYF
j_call: TRBJ2-5; v_call: TRBV5-1; d_call: -; clone_size: once; cdr3_nt: TGCGCCAGCAGCTTGGACAGGCAAGAGACCCAGTACTTC; cdr3_aa: CASSLDRQETQYF
j_call: TRBJ2-7; v_call: TRBV11-2; d_call: TRBD1; clone_size: -; cdr3_nt: TGTGCCAGCAGCCAGGGACAGAGCTACGAGCAGTACTTC; cdr3_aa: CASSQGQSYEQYF
j_call: TRBJ2-3; v_call: TRBV6-6; d_call: -; clone_size: -; cdr3_nt: TGTGCCAGCAGTTACCGGGGGGATACGCAGTATTTT; cdr3_aa: CASSYRGDTQYF
j_call: TRBJ2-3; v_call: TRBV7-9; d_call: -; clone_size: -; cdr3_nt: TGTGCCAGCAGTCGAACCTGGAGGGGTACAGATACGCAGTATTTT; cdr3_aa: CASSRTWRGTDTQYF
j_call: TRBJ1-6; v_call: TRBV2; d_call: -; clone_size: -; cdr3_nt: TGTGCCAGCAGTGAACCAGGGGTACGTTCACCCCTCCACTTT; cdr3_aa: CASSEPGVRSPLHF
j_call: TRBJ2-2; v_call: TRBV9; d_call: TRBD2; clone_size: -; cdr3_nt: TGTGCCAGCAGCGTAGCGTTTCGGGCTAGCGGGAGGTCTGGGGAGCTGTTTTTT; cdr3_aa: CASSVAFRASGRSGELFF
j_call: TRBJ2-5; v_call: TRBV10-3; d_call: -; clone_size: -; cdr3_nt: TGTGCCATCAGTGAGTCCGGGGAGACCCAGTACTTC; cdr3_aa: CAISESGETQYF
j_call: TRBJ2-7; v_call: TRBV25-1; d_call: TRBD2; clone_size: few; cdr3_nt: TGTGCCAGCAGTGACGGGAGGGCCTCCTACGAGCAGTACTTC; cdr3_aa: CASSDGRASYEQYF
j_call: TRBJ2-3; v_call: TRBV29-1; d_call: -; clone_size: -; cdr3_nt: TGCAGCTCCAAAGCCGACAGTCATACGCAGTATTTT; cdr3_aa: CSSKADSHTQYF
j_call: TRBJ1-2; v_call: TRBV5-8; d_call: TRBD1; clone_size: -; cdr3_nt: TGTGCCAGCAGCTTGGTTGGGACAGATTCTAACTATGGCTACACCTTC; cdr3_aa: CASSLVGTDSNYGYTF
j_call: TRBJ1-2; v_call: TRBV6-4; d_call: TRBD1; clone_size: -; cdr3_nt: TGTGCCAGCAAAGAAACCGGGACAGTGAGGGGTGGCTACACCTTC; cdr3_aa: CASKETGTVRGGYTF
j_call: TRBJ1-1; v_call: TRBV5-1; d_call: TRBD1; clone_size: -; cdr3_nt: TGCGCCAGCAGCTTCACAGGGGAAACTGAAGCTTTCTTT; cdr3_aa: CASSFTGETEAFF
j_call: TRBJ2-2; v_call: TRBV5-1; d_call: TRBD1; clone_size: -; cdr3_nt: TGCGCCAGCAGCCCATGGACAGGGAACACCGGGGAGCTGTTTTTT; cdr3_aa: CASSPWTGNTGELFF
j_call: TRBJ1-4; v_call: TRBV28; d_call: -; clone_size: -; cdr3_nt: TGTGCCAGCAGTTTACAGTCGATTCAGGTCGAAAAACTGTTTTTT; cdr3_aa: CASSLQSIQVEKLFF
j_call: TRBJ1-4; v_call: TRBV29-1; d_call: -; clone_size: -; cdr3_nt: TGCAGCGTTGAAAGGCAGGGGAATGAAAAACTGTTTTTT; cdr3_aa: CSVERQGNEKLFF
j_call: TRBJ1-2; v_call: TRBV5-4; d_call: -; clone_size: -; cdr3_nt: TGTGCCAGCAGCTCCCGTTCAAGGGGTGAGGACTATGGCTACACCTTC; cdr3_aa: CASSSRSRGEDYGYTF
j_call: TRBJ2-1; v_call: TRBV20-1; d_call: -; clone_size: -; cdr3_nt: TGCAGCCCGACCAGGGCGGATGAGCAGTTCTTC; cdr3_aa: CSPTRADEQFF
j_call: TRBJ1-5; v_call: TRBV19; d_call: TRBD1; clone_size: -; cdr3_nt: TGTGCCAGTAACCTCCGGGACAGGGCCCAGCCCCAGCATTTT; cdr3_aa: CASNLRDRAQPQHF
j_call: TRBJ2-3; v_call: TRBV6-5; d_call: -; clone_size: -; cdr3_nt: TGTGCCAGCAGTTACGCCGAGCTTAGCACAGATACGCAGTATTTT; cdr3_aa: CASSYAELSTDTQYF
j_call: TRBJ2-2; v_call: TRBV27; d_call: TRBD1; clone_size: -; cdr3_nt: TGTGCCAGCAGTTCCGGGACAGCGAACACCGGGGAGCTGTTTTTT; cdr3_aa: CASSSGTANTGELFF
j_call: TRBJ2-1; v_call: TRBV4-2; d_call: -; clone_size: -; cdr3_nt: TGTGCCAGCAGCCACCTTCTAGCAGGCTCCTACAATGAGCAGTTCTTC; cdr3_aa: CASSHLLAGSYNEQFF
j_call: TRBJ2-2; v_call: TRBV6-6; d_call: TRBD1; clone_size: -; cdr3_nt: TGTGCCAGCAGTAACCGGGACAGCGAGGTCTCCGGGGAGCTGTTTTTT; cdr3_aa: CASSNRDSEVSGELFF
j_call: TRBJ2-7; v_call: TRBV5-1; d_call: TRBD2; clone_size: -; cdr3_nt: TGCGCCAGCAGCTCCGGGGGGACTGGCCCCGCCGAGCAGTACTTC; cdr3_aa: CASSSGGTGPAEQYF
j_call: TRBJ2-3; v_call: TRBV10-1; d_call: -; clone_size: -; cdr3_nt: TGCGCCAGCAGCCCGGGTGGAGATACGCAGTATTTT; cdr3_aa: CASSPGGDTQYF
j_call: TRBJ2-7; v_call: TRBV4-2; d_call: TRBD1; clone_size: -; cdr3_nt: TGTGCCAGCAGCTCCCGGGGACAGGGGGACTACGAGCAGTACTTC; cdr3_aa: CASSSRGQGDYEQYF
j_call: TRBJ2-7; v_call: TRBV13; d_call: TRBD2; clone_size: -; cdr3_nt: TGTGCCAGCAGCCCCCGGACTAGCGTCTCCTACGAGCAGTACTTC; cdr3_aa: CASSPRTSVSYEQYF
j_call: TRBJ2-5; v_call: TRBV18; d_call: TRBD1; clone_size: -; cdr3_nt: TGTGCCAGCTCACCAAGGACAGGGAGTCAAGAGACCCAGTACTTC; cdr3_aa: CASSPRTGSQETQYF
j_call: TRBJ2-7; v_call: TRBV4-1; d_call: TRBD1; clone_size: -; cdr3_nt: TGCGCCAGCAGCCAGGGGGACAGGTCCCCCTACGAGCAGTACTTC; cdr3_aa: CASSQGDRSPYEQYF
j_call: TRBJ2-5; v_call: TRBV2; d_call: TRBD2; clone_size: -; cdr3_nt: TGTGCCAGCAGTGAAATTTTGGGGCGGCTCGGGGGGGAGACCCAGTACTTC; cdr3_aa: CASSEILGRLGGETQYF
j_call: TRBJ2-1; v_call: TRBV4-2; d_call: -; clone_size: once; cdr3_nt: TGTGCCAGCAGCCCTGGAGGCGGCTCCTACAATGAGCAGTTCTTC; cdr3_aa: CASSPGGGSYNEQFF
j_call: TRBJ2-7; v_call: TRBV29-1; d_call: -; clone_size: -; cdr3_nt: TGCAGCGCCGAGAGAGACTACGAGCAGTACTTC; cdr3_aa: CSAERDYEQYF
j_call: TRBJ1-4; v_call: TRBV5-1; d_call: -; clone_size: -; cdr3_nt: TGCGCCAGCAGCCCCGGGACTGGCAGTGAAAAACTGTTTTTT; cdr3_aa: CASSPGTGSEKLFF
j_call: TRBJ1-2; v_call: TRBV11-2; d_call: TRBD1; clone_size: -; cdr3_nt: TGTGCCAGCAGCATGGGACAGGTATTCTTC; cdr3_aa: CASSMGQVFF
j_call: TRBJ2-1; v_call: TRBV9; d_call: TRBD2; clone_size: once; cdr3_nt: TGTGCCAGCAGCGTAGAAGCGGGAGGGCCTTATGAGCAGTTCTTC; cdr3_aa: CASSVEAGGPYEQFF
j_call: TRBJ2-1; v_call: TRBV6-5; d_call: -; clone_size: -; cdr3_nt: TGTGCCAGCAACGGGCGGGACTCCTACAATGAGCAGTTCTTC; cdr3_aa: CASNGRDSYNEQFF
j_call: TRBJ1-5; v_call: TRBV7-8; d_call: -; clone_size: -; cdr3_nt: TGTGCCAGCACCCTCTTGGGGGGGGTGGGCAATCAGCCCCAGCATTTT; cdr3_aa: CASTLLGGVGNQPQHF
j_call: TRBJ2-1; v_call: TRBV5-1; d_call: TRBD2; clone_size: -; cdr3_nt: TGCGCCAGCAGCTTGGCGGGGCGGGGGGGTCCCTTCGAGCAGTTCTTC; cdr3_aa: CASSLAGRGGPFEQFF
j_call: TRBJ2-2; v_call: TRBV10-3; d_call: TRBD1; clone_size: -; cdr3_nt: TGTGCCATCAGTGGACAGGGTGGGAACACCGGGGAGCTGTTTTTT; cdr3_aa: CAISGQGGNTGELFF